Each of the 17 T cell receptor beta chains below was sequenced from the same sample in a study of graft-versus-host responses after intestinal transplantation. TCRdb's table, derived via immunoSEQ multiplex PCR, lists solely in-frame clones and lacks some. The sample contains roughly 110,000 clones, approximately 88% of which appear only once. For these receptors, no antigen is known. The source was unstimulated CD4+ T cells sorted from spleen or lymph node cells, collected before transplant. Receptor source: a human donor who was the organ donor for an intestinal transplant.

This chain connects TRBV7-8 to TRBJ2-3, with D possibly matching TRBD2 (6 bases). Trimming took 1 base from V and 8 from J, leaving 16 bases between them. Germline assignment: CDR1 SGHVS and CDR2 FQNEAQ. This CDR3 has 15 amino acids. CDR3 protein: CASSLGSGRSGTQYF. The CDR3 coding sequence is TGTGCCAGCAGCTTAGGGTCAGGGAGGAGTGGTACGCAGTATTTT.

This clone has a handful of counts. The chain has TRBV6-1 and TRBJ2-7; 9 positions agree with TRBD1. With 5 bases clipped from V and 5 bases from J, the junction kept 10 bases outside the gene matches. CDR3 size: 15 residues. CDR1 is MNHNS, CDR2 SASEGT, per germline. Here the CDR3 reads CASSSTGTGWDEQYF. The CDR3 region has the DNA TGTGCCAGCAGTTCGACCGGGACAGGGTGGGACGAGCAGTACTTC.

The rearrangement links TRBV10-2 to TRBJ2-7; 7 bases align to TRBD2. Per the germline V gene, CDR1 is WSHSY and CDR2 is SAAADI. The V and J ends lost 6 bases and 0 bases, in that order; junction bases with no gene match: 8. This CDR3 is built from 15 residues. CDR3 amino acids: CASSRDQRGSYEQYF. Written as DNA, the CDR3 is TGCGCCAGCAGCCGCGATCAGCGGGGCTCCTACGAGCAGTACTTC.

V gene TRBV9 combines with J gene TRBJ2-7; 8 nucleotides align to TRBD2. Germline-derived CDR1 and CDR2 are SGDLS and YYNGEE. After removal of 0 bases from V and 1 base from J, the junction contained 3 bases not matched to a gene. The CDR3 spans 15 residues. This CDR3 is CASSVEGGRSYEQYF. The CDR3 DNA reads TGTGCCAGCAGCGTAGAGGGCGGGAGGTCCTACGAGCAGTACTTC.

The chain couples TRBV5-1 to TRBJ2-5, with a weak D call TRBD1 (6 bases). V lost 4 bases and J 1 base, leaving 14 bases between the germline ends. The CDR3 totals 15 residues. Germline CDR1 and CDR2: SGHRS and YFSETQ. This CDR3 reads CASSAPQGTQETQYF. CDR3 sequence (DNA): TGCGCCAGCAGCGCCCCTCAGGGGACCCAAGAGACCCAGTACTTC.

V and J are TRBV11-3 and TRBJ2-3; perhaps TRBD2 as D (5 bases). Germline CDR1 reads SGHNT; CDR2 reads YENEEA. Trimming removed 1 base at V and 7 bases at J, with 21 bases between. This CDR3 has 17 residues. CDR3 region: CASSLGVGLTVGNTQYF. The CDR3 DNA follows: TGTGCCAGCAGCTTAGGAGTAGGACTTACCGTTGGGAATACGCAGTATTTT. Combining the CDR3 with reference TRBV11-3 and TRBJ2-3 gives the whole variable domain EAGVVQSPRYKIIEKKQPVAFWCNPISGHNTLYWYLQNLGQGPELLIRYENEEAVDDSQLPKDRFSAERLKGVDSTLKIQPAELGDSAVYLCASSLGVGLTVGNTQYFGPGTRLTVL.

This chain joins TRBV4-1 and TRBJ2-5; TRBD2 is a possible D gene (7 bases). Deletions cut 2 bases from V and 2 bases from J, with 15 bases between. The CDR3 is 16 residues long. From germline, CDR1 is MGHRA and CDR2 YSYEKL. CDR3 bases: TGCGCCAGCAGCCAAACGAGGGGAGGGGGTCAAGAGACCCAGTACTTC. It is translated as CASSQTRGGGQETQYF.

This clone was recorded only once. The V gene is TRBV9, the J gene TRBJ1-3; D remains ambiguous. CDR1 and CDR2 from the germline V gene are SGDLS and YYNGEE. V lost 3 bases and J lost 4, with 8 bases in between. This CDR3 has 13 residues. In DNA, the CDR3 is TGTGCCAGCAGCGCAGGACCGGGAAACACCATATATTTT. This translates into CASSAGPGNTIYF.

V usage is TRBV29-1 and J usage is TRBJ2-3; 9 bases are a match to TRBD1. This CDR3 has 12 amino acids. V shed 7 bases and J 4 bases; nucleotides not matched to a gene: 3. Germline V lookup: CDR1 SQVTM, CDR2 ANQGSEA. The CDR3 sequence: CSARTGADTQYF. The CDR3 region has the DNA TGCAGCGCTAGGACAGGGGCAGATACGCAGTATTTT.

Comments on this clone: One end of the junction does not line up with germline, which may come from a read error. The chain employs TRBV18 and TRBJ1-4; D gene uncertain. The CDR3 contains 18 residues. Germline V CDR1 and CDR2: KGHSH, LQKENI. CDR3 sequence (DNA): TGTGCCAGCCCACCCCGCGAGGCAGCGCCTTTTTCGAATGAAAAACTGTTTTTT. Translated: CASPPREAAPFSNEKLFF. Full variable domain (remainder filled in from reference TRBV18 and TRBJ1-4): NAGVMQNPRHLVRRRGQEARLRCSPMKGHSHVYWYRQLPEEGLKFMVYLQKENIIDESGMPKERFSAEFPKEGPSILRIQQVVRGDSAAYFCASPPREAAPFSNEKLFFGSGTQLSVL.

The rearrangement links TRBV19 to TRBJ2-6; weak D call: TRBD2 (6 bases). Trimming cost V 2 bases and J 4 bases, with 12 bases left between them. This CDR3 spans 16 amino acids. Germline-derived CDR1 and CDR2 are LNHDA and SQIVND (reference sequence). For the CDR3, the DNA is TGTGCCAGTAGTATATACTCGGGAGCCGGGGCCAACGTCCTGACTTTC. Protein sequence: CASSIYSGAGANVLTF.

The CDR3 DNA reads TGTGCCAGTAGTATTGGCACTAGCGGAGACGAGCAGTACTTC. Its protein product is CASSIGTSGDEQYF. The chain joins TRBV19 to TRBJ2-7; 8 bases line up with TRBD2. The V segment lost 3 bases and the J segment 5 bases; nucleotides outside the gene matches: 6. CDR3 length: 14 residues. The germline V gene has CDR1 LNHDA and CDR2 SQIVND (reference sequence).

The chain uses TRBV19 and TRBJ1-2; the D is unclear. V was clipped by 7 bases and J by 6 bases, with 9 bases between them. Germline assignment: CDR1 LNHDA and CDR2 SQIVND (reference sequence). The CDR3 has 11 residues. The CDR3 is CASTSRDGYTF. CDR3 bases: TGTGCCAGTACCTCCCGAGATGGCTACACCTTC.

This chain connects TRBV2 to TRBJ2-2; D not certain. The CDR3 is made up of 13 amino acids. With 7 bases removed from V and 2 bases from J, the gap between germline ends came to 8 bases. The V gene's germline CDR1 is SNHLY and CDR2 FYNNEI. In DNA form, the CDR3 reads TGTGCCAGCATGTACGGTAACACCGGGGAGCTGTTTTTT. This codes for CASMYGNTGELFF.

The CDR3 DNA reads as TGTGCCAGCAGCCCATCGGGACAGTACAGAGCAGCTTTCTTT. Its protein product is CASSPSGQYRAAFF. The chain couples TRBV7-2 to TRBJ1-1; 7 bases are a match to TRBD1. V lost 5 bases to trimming and J lost 10 bases; unmatched junction nucleotides: 13. From germline, CDR1 is SGHTA and CDR2 FQGNSA. The CDR3 spans 14 residues. The full variable domain, in which reference TRBV7-2 and TRBJ1-1 provide the parts outside the CDR3, is GAGVSQSPSNKVTEKGKDVELRCDPISGHTALYWYRQSLGQGLEFLIYFQGNSAPDKSGLPSDRFSAERTGGSVSTLTIQRTQQEDSAVYLCASSPSGQYRAAFFGQGTRLTVV.

Regarding this clone: One end of the junction is discordant with germline, which a read error may explain. V usage is TRBV7-2 and J usage is TRBJ1-6; D unresolved. CDR3 size: 13 residues. Germline V gives CDR1 SGHTA, CDR2 FQGNSA. This CDR3 is CASGLERVSPLHF. The CDR3 DNA reads as TGTGCCAGCGGCTTAGAAAGGGTTTCACCCCTCCACTTT.

J is TRBJ2-7 and V is TRBV2; 8 nucleotides match TRBD1. Trimming removed 6 bases from V and 6 bases from J; junction bases left unmatched: 7. This CDR3 is built from 13 residues. In germline, CDR1 is SNHLY, CDR2 FYNNEI. The CDR3: CASSGQGWGEQYF. The CDR3 coding sequence is TGTGCCAGCAGCGGACAGGGTTGGGGCGAGCAGTACTTC.